This T cell receptor beta chain originates from a study of T cell repertoires in cytomegalovirus infection. Study-wide background: The study used recently identified HLA-C-restricted and well-studied HLA-B-restricted CMV epitopes. Study-wide findings and caveats: Clonotype analysis showed dominance of the ex vivo response by HLA-C-restricted CMV-specific TCR beta clonotypes. Cumulative frequency of public TCR beta families picked out carriers of CMV plus the relevant HLA.

TCRdb re-derived calls from the reads in MiXCR, one entry per CDR3 protein. The sample has 160,000 or so distinct CDR3 sequences, 20% to 25% seen once; the top ten hold under 30%. V dropped 1 base and J dropped 6 bases, with 10 bases sitting between them. The germline V gene encodes CDR1 GTSNPN and CDR2 SVGIG (reference sequence). This CDR3 has 12 residues. For this clonotype: Its specificity is not known.

The sequenced sample was CD8+ T cells from cultured PBMCs, obtained from culture after CMV antigen stimulation. This TCR derives from a human donor in good health (CMV status not recorded). Some clones in this sample may be carry-over from other donors' samples. The rearrangement uses TRBV30 and TRBJ2-7, with a tentative D call TRBD1 (5 bases). For the CDR3, the DNA is TGTGCCTGGAGTGGGGCAGGGCCCGAGCAGTACTTC. Protein sequence: CAWSGAGPEQYF.